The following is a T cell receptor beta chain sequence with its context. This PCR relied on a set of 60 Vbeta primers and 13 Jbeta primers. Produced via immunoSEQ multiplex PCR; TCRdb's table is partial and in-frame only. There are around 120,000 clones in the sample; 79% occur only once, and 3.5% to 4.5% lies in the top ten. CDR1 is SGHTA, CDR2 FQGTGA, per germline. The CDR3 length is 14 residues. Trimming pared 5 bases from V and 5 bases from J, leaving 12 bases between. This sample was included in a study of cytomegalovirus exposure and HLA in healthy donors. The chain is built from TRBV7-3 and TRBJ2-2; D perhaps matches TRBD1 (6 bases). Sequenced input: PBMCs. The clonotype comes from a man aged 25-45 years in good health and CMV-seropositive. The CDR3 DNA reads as TGTGCCAGCAGCGGCCTGGGGGCGACCGGGGAGCTGTTTTTT. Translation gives CASSGLGATGELFF.